This T cell receptor beta chain is drawn from a study of immune characterization of retroperitoneal liposarcoma. TCRdb fed the PCR reads into MiXCR, producing one record per CDR3 protein. The sample carries 2,000 to 2,500 distinct CDR3 sequences, around 38% recorded once. Sequenced sample: tumor tissue. This TCR came from a male donor with retroperitoneal liposarcoma.

CDR3 nucleotide sequence: TGTGCCAGCAGCCCCCTACGGGGGGGATCCTACGAGCAGTACTTC. Protein product: CASSPLRGGSYEQYF. The chain is built from TRBV7-2 and TRBJ2-5; 8 nucleotides match TRBD2. The J call is doubtful: the DNA matches TRBJ2-7 better. CDR1 and CDR2 from the germline V gene are SGHTA and FQGNSA. The CDR3 is 15 amino acids.